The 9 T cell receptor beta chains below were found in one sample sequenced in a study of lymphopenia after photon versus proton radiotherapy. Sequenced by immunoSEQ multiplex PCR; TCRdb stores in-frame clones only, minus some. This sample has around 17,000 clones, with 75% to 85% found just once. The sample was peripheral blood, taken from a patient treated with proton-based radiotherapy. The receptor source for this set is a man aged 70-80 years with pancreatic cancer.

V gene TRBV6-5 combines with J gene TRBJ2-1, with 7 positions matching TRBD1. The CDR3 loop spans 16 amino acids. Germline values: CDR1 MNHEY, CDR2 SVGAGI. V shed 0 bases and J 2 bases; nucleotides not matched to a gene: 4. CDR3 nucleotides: TGTGCCAGCAGTTACTCGAAAGGACAGGCCTACAATGAGCAGTTCTTC. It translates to CASSYSKGQAYNEQFF.

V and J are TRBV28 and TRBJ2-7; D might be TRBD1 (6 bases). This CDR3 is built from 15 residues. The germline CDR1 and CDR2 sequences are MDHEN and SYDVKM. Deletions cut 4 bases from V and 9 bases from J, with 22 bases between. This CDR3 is CASSSPQGFPTRQYF. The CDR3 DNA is TGTGCCAGCAGTTCCCCACAGGGATTTCCTACGAGGCAGTACTTC.

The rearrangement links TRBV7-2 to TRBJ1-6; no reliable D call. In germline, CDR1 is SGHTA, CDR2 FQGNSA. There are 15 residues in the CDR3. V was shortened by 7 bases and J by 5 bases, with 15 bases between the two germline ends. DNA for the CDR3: TGTGCCAGCATCCTTGCGGTTGTGGATAATTCACCCCTCCACTTT. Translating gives CASILAVVDNSPLHF.

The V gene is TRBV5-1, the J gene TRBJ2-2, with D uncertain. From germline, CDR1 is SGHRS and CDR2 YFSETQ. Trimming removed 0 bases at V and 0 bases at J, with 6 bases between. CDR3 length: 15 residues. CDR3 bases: TGCGCCAGCAGCTTGGACCATACGAACACCGGGGAGCTGTTTTTT. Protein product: CASSLDHTNTGELFF.

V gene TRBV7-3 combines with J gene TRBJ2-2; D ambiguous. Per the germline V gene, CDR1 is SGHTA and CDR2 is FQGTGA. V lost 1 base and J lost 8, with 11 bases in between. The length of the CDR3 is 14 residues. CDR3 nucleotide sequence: TGTGCCAGCAGCTTAAACTCAGGCGAAGGGGAGCTGTTTTTT. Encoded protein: CASSLNSGEGELFF.

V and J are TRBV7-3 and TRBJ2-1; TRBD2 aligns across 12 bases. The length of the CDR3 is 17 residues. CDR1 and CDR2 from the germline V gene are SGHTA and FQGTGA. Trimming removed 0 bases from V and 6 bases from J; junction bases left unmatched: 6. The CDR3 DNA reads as TGTGCCAGCAGCTTAACCCAGGGACTAGCGGGCGTCAATGAGCAGTTCTTC. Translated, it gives CASSLTQGLAGVNEQFF.

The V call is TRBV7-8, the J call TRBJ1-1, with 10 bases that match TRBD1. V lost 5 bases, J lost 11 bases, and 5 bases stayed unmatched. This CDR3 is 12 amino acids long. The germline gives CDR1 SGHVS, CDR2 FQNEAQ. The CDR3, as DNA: TGTGCCAGCAGCCAGGACAGGGGGTCGGCTTTCTTT. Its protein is CASSQDRGSAFF.

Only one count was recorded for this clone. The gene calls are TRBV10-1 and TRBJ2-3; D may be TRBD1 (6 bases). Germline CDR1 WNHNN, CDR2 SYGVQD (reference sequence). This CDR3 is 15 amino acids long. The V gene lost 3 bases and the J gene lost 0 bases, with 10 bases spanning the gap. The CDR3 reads CASSDRQESTDTQYF. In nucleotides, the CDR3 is TGCGCCAGCAGTGACAGACAGGAGAGCACAGATACGCAGTATTTT.

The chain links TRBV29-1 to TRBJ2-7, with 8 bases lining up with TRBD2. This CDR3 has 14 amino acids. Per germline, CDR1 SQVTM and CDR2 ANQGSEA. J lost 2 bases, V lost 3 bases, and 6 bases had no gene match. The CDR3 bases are TGCAGCGTTGACGGGGGACTAGGGACCTACGAGCAGTACTTC. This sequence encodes CSVDGGLGTYEQYF.